One sample yielded the 20 T cell receptor beta chains listed below, sequenced in a study of Graves' ophthalmopathy and Graves' hyperthyroidism. Amplification of TCR beta CDR3 regions used RNA transcripts. An opening RT-PCR round employed HTBI primers and preceded a second-round multiplex PCR. From the multiplex PCR reads, TCRdb called clonotypes with MiXCR, one entry per CDR3 protein. The sample contains hundreds of thousands of distinct CDR3 sequences, 20% to 25% of which appear only once. What was sequenced was peripheral blood. These TCRs come from a woman between 18 and 29 years old with stable Graves' hyperthyroidism. Some clones in this sample may be carry-over from other donors' samples.

This clonotype was picked up one time. The chain has TRBV12-3 or TRBV12-4 and TRBJ2-7, with 7 bases matching TRBD2. V was pared by 8 bases and J by 8 bases, with 21 bases of the junction left unmatched. There are 16 residues in the CDR3. In DNA form, the CDR3 reads TGTGCCAGCTGGCAGGTCCCAGCGGGGCCCCCCGTGCAGCAGTACTTC. This translates into CASWQVPAGPPVQQYF.

This clonotype occurred many times. The V call is TRBV3-1, the J call TRBJ2-7; tentatively, D is TRBD1 (7 bases). Between the trimmed V and J ends, which lost 2 bases and 6 bases, there was a span of 17 bases. The CDR3 covers 15 residues. Germline values: CDR1 LGHDT, CDR2 YNNKEL (reference sequence). The CDR3 region is CASSQPGTVGGEQYF. DNA for the CDR3: TGTGCCAGCAGCCAACCCGGGACAGTGGGGGGCGAGCAGTACTTC.

This clonotype was found a few times. The V and J genes are TRBV4-2 and TRBJ2-7, with D uncertain. V lost 2 bases and J lost 1, with 9 bases in between. The CDR3 totals 14 residues. Germline assignment: CDR1 LGHNA and CDR2 YNFKEQ. The CDR3 sequence: CASSQFQDSYEQYF. The CDR3 nucleotides are TGTGCCAGCAGCCAATTTCAGGATTCCTACGAGCAGTACTTC.

The chain is built from TRBV5-5 and TRBJ1-2; 7 bases align to TRBD1. V lost 5 bases to trimming and J lost 1 base; unmatched junction nucleotides: 11. Germline V CDR1 and CDR2: SGHKS, YYEKEE (reference sequence). The CDR3 spans 16 residues. The DNA of the CDR3 is TGTGCCAGCAGTATGACAGGGCGGCCCAATAACTATGGCTACACCTTC. It codes for CASSMTGRPNNYGYTF.

This clonotype has a count of ten or more. This sequence joins TRBV27 and TRBJ2-7; 10 nucleotides match TRBD1. Per the germline V gene, CDR1 is MNHEY and CDR2 is SMNVEV (reference sequence). The CDR3 is made up of 13 amino acids. Trimming cost V 7 bases and J 2 bases; bases outside gene matches: 2. Here the CDR3 reads CASKDRGAYEQYF. Here the CDR3 DNA reads TGTGCCAGCAAGGACAGGGGGGCCTACGAGCAGTACTTC.

Ten or more counts support this clonotype. V usage is TRBV4-2 and J usage is TRBJ2-5, with D possibly matching TRBD2 (5 bases). Germline CDR1 is LGHNA and CDR2 is YNFKEQ. V lost 0 bases, J lost 1 base, and 15 bases lay in between. This CDR3 spans 17 amino acids. CDR3 nucleotide sequence: TGTGCCAGCAGCCAAGACGCTGAAGCGCTAGCCCAAGAGACCCAGTACTTC. Translating it yields CASSQDAEALAQETQYF.

This clonotype was observed once. A clone one base away is much larger, so this may be a read error. The chain links TRBV14 to TRBJ2-7, with unresolved D. Per the germline V gene, CDR1 is SGHDN and CDR2 is FVKESK. The CDR3 extends over 15 amino acids. DNA of the CDR3: TGTGCCAGCAGCCAAGGACCAGGATATCAATACGAGCAGTGCTTC. This codes for CASSQGPGYQYEQCF.

This clonotype was seen at least ten times. The rearrangement links TRBV27 to TRBJ1-3; D call uncertain. V was shortened by 6 bases and J by 4 bases, with 13 bases between the two germline ends. Germline CDR1 is MNHEY and CDR2 is SMNVEV (reference sequence). The CDR3 has 14 residues. CDR3 in DNA: TGTGCCAGCAGGACCGGCCCCAGCGGAAACACCATATATTTT. Its protein product is CASRTGPSGNTIYF.

This clonotype was observed many times. The V call is TRBV2, the J call TRBJ2-4; 10 positions match TRBD2. Losses at the gene ends were 1 base for V and 1 base for J; bases not matched to a gene: 10. Germline V gene data show CDR1 as SNHLY and CDR2 as FYNNEI. CDR3 length: 19 amino acids. For the CDR3, the DNA is TGTGCCAGCAGTGAAGTCCAGCGGGGGGGCCCCGAGGCCAAAAACATTCAGTACTTC. Amino acids: CASSEVQRGGPEAKNIQYF.

This CDR3 reads CASRGLAGVVGEQYV. The CDR3 DNA follows: TGTGCCAGCAGGGGACTAGCGGGAGTTGTCGGGGAGCAGTACGTC. The chain couples TRBV12-3 or TRBV12-4 to TRBJ2-7; TRBD2 aligns across 14 bases. The junction had 8 bases not matched to a gene; V was cut back by 6 bases and J by 7 bases. The CDR3 contains 15 residues.

Many counts were recorded for this clonotype. The rearrangement joins TRBV19 to TRBJ1-2; unclear D gene. Germline V gene sequence: CDR1 LNHDA, CDR2 SQIVND (reference sequence). V shed 6 bases and J shed 7 bases, with 15 bases lying between them. The CDR3 spans 13 residues. The CDR3 here is CASSNAAARGYTF. In nucleotides, the CDR3 is TGTGCCAGTAGCAATGCGGCAGCCCGTGGCTACACCTTC.

The chain carries TRBV3-1 and TRBJ2-7; TRBD2 aligns across 14 bases. The V and J ends lost 4 bases and 5 bases, in that order; junction bases with no gene match: 10. The CDR3 runs 17 residues. Germline assignment: CDR1 LGHDT and CDR2 YNNKEL (reference sequence). The CDR3 is CASSPRGLAGDGNEQYF. Written as DNA, the CDR3 is TGTGCCAGCAGCCCGCGGGGACTAGCGGGAGACGGGAACGAGCAGTACTTC.

At least ten counts were recorded for this clonotype. This chain uses TRBV11-1 with TRBJ1-2, with unresolved D. The V end was cut by 2 bases, the J end by 6 bases, with 19 bases between. Per germline, CDR1 SGHAT and CDR2 FQDESV (reference sequence). CDR3 length equals 16 residues. This CDR3 is CASSLKSSEAIHGYTF. DNA of the CDR3: TGTGCCAGCAGCTTAAAATCGTCGGAGGCTATTCATGGCTACACCTTC. The full variable domain, with the rest looked up from reference TRBV11-1 and TRBJ1-2, is EAEVAQSPRYKITEKSQAVAFWCDPISGHATLYWYRQILGQGPELLVQFQDESVVDDSQLPKDRFSAERLKGVDSTLKIQPAELGDSAMYLCASSLKSSEAIHGYTFGSGTRLTVV.

The chain links TRBV3-1 to TRBJ2-2; D remains unclear. Germline V lookup: CDR1 LGHDT, CDR2 YNNKEL (reference sequence). V gave up 3 bases and J gave up 4 bases, with 6 bases separating them. CDR3 size: 13 residues. The CDR3 loop is CASSHPVTGELFF. The CDR3 region has the DNA TGTGCCAGCAGCCATCCGGTCACCGGGGAGCTGTTTTTT.

The gene calls are TRBV5-1 and TRBJ1-5; D is unresolved. Germline CDR1 reads SGHRS; CDR2 reads YFSETQ. V lost 2 bases to trimming and J lost 7 bases, with 10 bases between them. There are 13 residues in the CDR3. CDR3 coding DNA: TGCGCCAGCAGCTTAAGTTCTGGACAGCCCCAGCATTTT. Translating gives CASSLSSGQPQHF.

This clonotype has more than one count but fewer than ten. The CDR3 spells CSARTGTGSYEQYF. Here the CDR3 DNA reads TGCAGTGCACGAACCGGGACAGGGTCCTACGAGCAGTACTTC. The chain recombines TRBV20-1 with TRBJ2-7; TRBD1 matches 9 bases. J lost 1 base, V lost 6 bases, and 7 bases had no gene match. Looked up from germline, CDR1 is DFQATT and CDR2 is SNEGSKA (reference sequence). This CDR3 is built from 14 residues.

The chain couples TRBV20-1 to TRBJ2-4; D ambiguous. The V end was cut by 2 bases, the J end by 0 bases, with 11 bases between. Germline CDR1 reads DFQATT; CDR2 reads SNEGSKA (reference sequence). CDR3 length equals 15 residues. CDR3 DNA: TGCAGTGCTAGAACGGACGTAGGAGCCAAAAACATTCAGTACTTC. It translates to CSARTDVGAKNIQYF.

Concerning this clonotype: At one end, the junction sequence differs from germline, possibly due to a read error. The chain's CDR3 is CAWRSRDTYNSPLRF. The DNA for the CDR3 is TGTGCCTGGAGATCCCGGGACACCTATAATTCACCCCTCCGCTTT. The V call is TRBV30, the J call TRBJ1-6, with a weak D call TRBD1 (6 bases). The CDR3 is made up of 15 amino acids. Germline V gene sequence: CDR1 GTSNPN, CDR2 SVGIG (reference sequence).

This clonotype was counted ten times or more. The V gene is TRBV5-1, the J gene TRBJ1-6, with a tentative D call TRBD1 (5 bases). Germline V CDR1 and CDR2: SGHRS, YFSETQ. The CDR3 loop spans 16 amino acids. Trimming stripped 4 bases from V and 7 bases from J, with 18 bases between. As DNA, the CDR3 is TGCGCCAGCAGCACCTTGACGGGGGATATGAATTCACCCCTCCACTTT. This encodes CASSTLTGDMNSPLHF.

This sequence joins TRBV20-1 and TRBJ2-3; 9 nucleotides match TRBD2. The CDR3 covers 15 residues. The V gene's germline CDR1 is DFQATT and CDR2 SNEGSKA (reference sequence). V shed 3 bases, J shed 1 base, and the junction held 5 bases outside the gene matches. CDR3 coding DNA: TGCAGTGCTAGTGGTGCTAGCGGGGGCACAGATACGCAGTATTTT. As protein: CSASGASGGTDTQYF.